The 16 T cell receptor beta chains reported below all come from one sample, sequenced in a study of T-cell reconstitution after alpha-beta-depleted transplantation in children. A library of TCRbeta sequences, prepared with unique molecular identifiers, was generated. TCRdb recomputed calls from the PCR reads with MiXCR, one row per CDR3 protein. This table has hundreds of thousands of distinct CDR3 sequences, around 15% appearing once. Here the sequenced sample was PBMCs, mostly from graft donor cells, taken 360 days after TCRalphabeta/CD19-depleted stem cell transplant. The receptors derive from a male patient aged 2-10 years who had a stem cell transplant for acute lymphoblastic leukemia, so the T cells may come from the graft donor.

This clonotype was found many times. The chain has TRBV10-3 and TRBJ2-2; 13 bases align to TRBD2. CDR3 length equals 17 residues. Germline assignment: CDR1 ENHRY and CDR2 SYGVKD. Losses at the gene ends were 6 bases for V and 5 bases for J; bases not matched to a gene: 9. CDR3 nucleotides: TGTGCCATCAGATCGGGACTAGCGGGATGGGAAACCGGGGAGCTGTTTTTT. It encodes CAIRSGLAGWETGELFF.

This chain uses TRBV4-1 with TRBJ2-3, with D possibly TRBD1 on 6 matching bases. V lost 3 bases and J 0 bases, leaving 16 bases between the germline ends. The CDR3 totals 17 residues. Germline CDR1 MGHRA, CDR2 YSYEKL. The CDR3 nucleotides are TGCGCCAGCAGCCACCTACCCGACAGGCCTAGCACAGATACGCAGTATTTT. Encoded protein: CASSHLPDRPSTDTQYF.

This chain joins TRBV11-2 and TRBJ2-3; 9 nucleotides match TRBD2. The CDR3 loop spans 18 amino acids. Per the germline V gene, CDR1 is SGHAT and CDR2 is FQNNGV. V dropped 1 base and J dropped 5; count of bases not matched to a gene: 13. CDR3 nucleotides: TGTGCCAGCAGCTTAGGACTCGGGGCGGGAGGGCCGGTAGATACGCAGTATTTT. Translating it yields CASSLGLGAGGPVDTQYF.

The CDR3 protein is CSVVLARGGEQYF. For the CDR3, the DNA is TGCAGCGTTGTGCTAGCGAGAGGGGGCGAGCAGTACTTC. This sequence joins TRBV29-1 and TRBJ2-7; D is perhaps TRBD1 or TRBD2 (6 bases each). The V gene lost 4 bases and the J gene lost 6 bases, with 16 bases spanning the gap. The CDR3 runs 13 residues. Germline CDR1 SQVTM, CDR2 ANQGSEA.

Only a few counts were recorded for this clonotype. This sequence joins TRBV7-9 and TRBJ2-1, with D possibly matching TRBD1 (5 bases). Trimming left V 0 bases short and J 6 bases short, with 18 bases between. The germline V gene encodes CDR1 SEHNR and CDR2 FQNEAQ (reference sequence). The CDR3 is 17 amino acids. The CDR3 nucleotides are TGTGCCAGCAGCTTAGCGCTAGGGGTAGCTAGGGTCAATGAGCAGTTCTTC. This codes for CASSLALGVARVNEQFF.

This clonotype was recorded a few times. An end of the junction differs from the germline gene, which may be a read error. The CDR3 loop reads CASIGVGTGDSRLHF. For the CDR3, the DNA is TGCGCCAGCATAGGGGTTGGAACGGGCGATTCTAGGCTCCACTTC. The genes are TRBV4-1 and TRBJ2-5; a weak D match, TRBD1 (5 bases). The germline V gene encodes CDR1 MGHRA and CDR2 YSYEKL. This CDR3 comprises 15 residues.

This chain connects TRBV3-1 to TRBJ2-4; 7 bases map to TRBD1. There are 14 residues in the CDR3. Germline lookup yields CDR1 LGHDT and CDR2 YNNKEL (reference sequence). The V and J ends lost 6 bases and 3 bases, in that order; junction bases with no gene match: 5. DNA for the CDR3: TGTGCCAGCAGACAGACAGGGAGCAAAAACATTCAGTACTTC. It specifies CASRQTGSKNIQYF.

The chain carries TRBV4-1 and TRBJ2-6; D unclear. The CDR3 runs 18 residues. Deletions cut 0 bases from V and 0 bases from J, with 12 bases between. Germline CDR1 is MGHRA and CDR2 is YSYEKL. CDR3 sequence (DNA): TGCGCCAGCAGCCAAGATGTTAAGAAGCGCTCTGGGGCCAACGTCCTGACTTTC. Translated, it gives CASSQDVKKRSGANVLTF.

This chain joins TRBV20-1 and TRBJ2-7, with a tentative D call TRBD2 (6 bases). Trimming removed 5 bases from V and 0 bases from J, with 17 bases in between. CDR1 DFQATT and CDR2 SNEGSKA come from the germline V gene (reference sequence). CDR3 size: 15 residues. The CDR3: CSARRDSRGSYEQYF. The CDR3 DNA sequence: TGCAGTGCTCGCCGGGACTCACGGGGCTCCTACGAGCAGTACTTC.

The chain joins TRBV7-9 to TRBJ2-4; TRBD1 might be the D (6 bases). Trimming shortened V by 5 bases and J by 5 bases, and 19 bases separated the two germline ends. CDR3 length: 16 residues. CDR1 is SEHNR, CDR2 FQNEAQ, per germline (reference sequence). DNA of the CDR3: TGTGCCAGCAGCAACGGGACACCAACCCGCGAAAACATTCAGTACTTC. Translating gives CASSNGTPTRENIQYF. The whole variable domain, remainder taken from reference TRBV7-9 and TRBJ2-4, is DTGVSQNPRHKITKRGQNVTFRCDPISEHNRLYWYRQTLGQGPEFLTYFQNEAQLEKSRLLSDRFSAERPKGSFSTLEIQRTEQGDSAMYLCASSNGTPTRENIQYFGAGTRLSVL.

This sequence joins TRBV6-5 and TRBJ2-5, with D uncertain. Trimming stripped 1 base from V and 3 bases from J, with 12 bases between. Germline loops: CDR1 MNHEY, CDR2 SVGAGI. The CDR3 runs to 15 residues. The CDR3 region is CASSYYSGKEETQYF. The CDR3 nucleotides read TGTGCCAGCAGTTACTACTCAGGCAAAGAAGAGACCCAGTACTTC.

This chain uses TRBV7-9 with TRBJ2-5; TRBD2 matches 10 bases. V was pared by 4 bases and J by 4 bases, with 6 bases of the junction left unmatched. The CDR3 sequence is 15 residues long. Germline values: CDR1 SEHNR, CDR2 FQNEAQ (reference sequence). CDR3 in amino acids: CASSSQLAGRETQYF. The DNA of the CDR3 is TGTGCCAGCAGCTCACAACTAGCGGGACGAGAGACCCAGTACTTC.

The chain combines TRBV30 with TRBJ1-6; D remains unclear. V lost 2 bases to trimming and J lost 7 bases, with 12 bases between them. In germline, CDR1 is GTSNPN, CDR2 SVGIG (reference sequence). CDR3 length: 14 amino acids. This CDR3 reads CAWSIGRKNSPLHF. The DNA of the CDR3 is TGTGCCTGGAGTATCGGCCGGAAAAATTCACCCCTCCACTTT.

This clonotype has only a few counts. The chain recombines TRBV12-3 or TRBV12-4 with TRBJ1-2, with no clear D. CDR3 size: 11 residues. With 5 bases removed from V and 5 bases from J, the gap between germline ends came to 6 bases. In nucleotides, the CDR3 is TGTGCCAGCAGTACGGGTTATGGCTACACCTTC. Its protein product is CASSTGYGYTF.

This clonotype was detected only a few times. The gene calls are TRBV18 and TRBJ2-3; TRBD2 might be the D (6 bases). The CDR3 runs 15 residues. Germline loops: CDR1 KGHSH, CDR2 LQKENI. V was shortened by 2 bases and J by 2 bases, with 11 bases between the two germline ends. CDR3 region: CASSPTWTTTDTQYF. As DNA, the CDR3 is TGTGCCAGCTCACCAACCTGGACTACCACAGATACGCAGTATTTT.

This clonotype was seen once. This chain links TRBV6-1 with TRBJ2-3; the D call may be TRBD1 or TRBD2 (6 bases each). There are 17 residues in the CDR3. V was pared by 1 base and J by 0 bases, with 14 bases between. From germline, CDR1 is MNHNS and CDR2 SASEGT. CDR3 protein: CASSEDPGALSTDTQYF. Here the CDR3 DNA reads TGTGCCAGCAGTGAAGATCCGGGGGCGCTGAGCACAGATACGCAGTATTTT.